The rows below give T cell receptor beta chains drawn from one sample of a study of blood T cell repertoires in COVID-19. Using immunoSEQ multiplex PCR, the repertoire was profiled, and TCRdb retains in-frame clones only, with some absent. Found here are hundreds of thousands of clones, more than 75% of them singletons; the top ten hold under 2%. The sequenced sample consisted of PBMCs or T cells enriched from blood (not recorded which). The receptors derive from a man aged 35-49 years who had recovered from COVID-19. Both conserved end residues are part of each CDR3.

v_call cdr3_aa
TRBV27 CASRASGGAGGYTF
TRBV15 CATSRDRVVGANVLTF
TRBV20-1 CSARAGVGYTF
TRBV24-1 CATSDLPTSGETQYF
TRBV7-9 CASSSAWDRYNYEQYF
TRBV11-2 CASSRTRTGGNYEQYF
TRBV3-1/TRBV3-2 CASSQEFSNEKLFF
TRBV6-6 CASSLAGGTYEQYF
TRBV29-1 CSIAGTSGAGRDFGYEQFF
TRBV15 CATSRGGQYNTEAFF
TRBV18 CASSPGLGNTEAFF
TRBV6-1 CASSEVGGMGEAFF
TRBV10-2 CASTRDRGSGANVLTF
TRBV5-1 CASSPRTARKGDSPLHF
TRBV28 CASGPYWQGNTEAFF
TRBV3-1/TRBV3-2 CASSQLGAGGPDTDTQYF
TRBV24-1 CATSDMGLADYNEQFF
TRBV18 CASSPPGTGSYGYTF
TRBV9 CASSAAVASPLHF
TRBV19 CASSIAGIYGYTF
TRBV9 CASSVNTKITGPYGYTF
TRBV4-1 CASSPERTRAYEQYF
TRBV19 CASSTIGRGRLPTEAFF
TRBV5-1 CASSQGSGGAYEQYF
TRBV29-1 CSVEPTTSRDRVTGELFF
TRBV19 CASSIMASGGFYNEQFF
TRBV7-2 CASSLANGNTEAFF
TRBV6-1 CASSDGGNWQETQYF
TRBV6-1 CASSERGLNTEAFF
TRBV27 CASSLSGAGNTIYF
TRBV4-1 CASSQPRQSLGEQYF
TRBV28 CASSLAGTGNYGYTF
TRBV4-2 CASSHLTGATEAFF